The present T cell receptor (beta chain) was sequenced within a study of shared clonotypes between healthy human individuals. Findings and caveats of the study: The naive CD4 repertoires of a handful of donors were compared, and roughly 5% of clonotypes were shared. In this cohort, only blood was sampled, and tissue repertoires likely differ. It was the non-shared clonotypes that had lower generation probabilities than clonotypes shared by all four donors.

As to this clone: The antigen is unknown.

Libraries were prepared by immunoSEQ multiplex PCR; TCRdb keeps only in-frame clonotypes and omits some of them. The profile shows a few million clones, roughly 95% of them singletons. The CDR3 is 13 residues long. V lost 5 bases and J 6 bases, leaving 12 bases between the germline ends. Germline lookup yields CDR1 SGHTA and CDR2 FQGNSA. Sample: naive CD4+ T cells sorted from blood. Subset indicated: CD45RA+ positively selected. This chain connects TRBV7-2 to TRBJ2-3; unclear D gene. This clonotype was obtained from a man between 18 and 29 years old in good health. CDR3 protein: CASSLFSVDTQYF. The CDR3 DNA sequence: TGTGCCAGCAGCCTATTCTCAGTGGATACGCAGTATTTT.